The present entry profiles one TCR beta chain with its context. Antigen unknown. The data stem from a study of T-cell memory formation after mild COVID-19. As for the study in general: Largely donor-specific sequence clusters came from a couple of donors. Study-wide findings and caveats: Later expanders leaned CD4+, whereas day 15 to 85 contracting clones were balanced CD4/CD8.

Sample barcodes and UMIs were carried by the TCR alpha and TCR beta cDNA libraries that 5'RACE generated with constant-segment primers. MiXCR was run by TCRdb on the 5' RACE reads, yielding one entry per CDR3 protein. The table records roughly 300,000 distinct CDR3 sequences, under 20% of them present only once. Trimming cost V 4 bases and J 6 bases; bases outside gene matches: 5. CDR3 length: 13 amino acids. Material: PBMCs or a T cell subset sorted from them (not recorded which). The J gene is TRBJ2-7, the V gene TRBV5-7, with 9 bases that match TRBD1. TRBV5-7 counts as an open reading frame of uncertain function. The receptor's source is a man aged 18 to 29 who had mild COVID-19 (a few samples of this study predate the infection). Cell type and time point are not known. The CDR3 nucleotides are TGTGCCAGCAGCCTGGACAGGGGCGTCGAGCAGTACTTC. Its translation is CASSLDRGVEQYF.